This T cell receptor beta chain was identified in a study of blood T cell repertoires in COVID-19 (dated by TCRdb to about 2020). Background for the entire study: Collaborator samples came from the United States, Italy and Spain and covered acute and convalescent phases of COVID-19. The prospective study material was composed of cDNA or gDNA derived from T cells, B-cell-depleted T cells, or PBMCs. The dataset comprised deeply sampled blood TCRbeta repertoires from subjects exposed to, actively infected with, or recovered from COVID-19. A freely available public database, intended as a resource for researchers studying the immune response to SARS-CoV-2, is where the repertoires were released. The samples were drawn from the first 160 participants of the ongoing ImmuneRACE study and from some 1,300 subjects provided by 6 global collaborators. Sample metadata almost always included a de-identified subject ID, COVID-19 status, age in years and sex. Where available, HLA class I and class II types were obtained from metadata supplied by the sample provider rather than from assay-based typing.

TCRbeta CDR3 regions were amplified from genomic DNA using the immunoSEQ Assay, a bias-controlled multiplex PCR. In the authors' own workflow: Within the assay, amplification of reference gene primers was used to estimate how many nucleated cells each sample contained. To quantify the absolute abundance of each unique TCRbeta CDR3 rearrangement, sequence reads were collapsed and filtered. For each sample, productive Simpson clonality was calculated by taking the square root of Simpson's diversity index across productive rearrangements. TCRdb mirrors the immuneACCESS table, restricted to in-frame sequences. Some clones are absent from its copies; in checked studies, under half trace to an unresolved V gene, and the reason for the others is unknown. D and trimming were read from the DNA, whereas the V and J calls and clone size are those reported in that table. The sample table lists about 250,000 clones, roughly nine tenths of them with a count of one. Together, the top ten hold under 4% of the sample.

As for this clone: What this receptor recognizes is not known. Qualities for individual bases were not recorded, and no much larger clone is one base off.

Whole blood was collected in K2EDTA tubes by collaborating institutions according to the institutions' own protocols. For TCRbeta analysis, collaborators shipped samples as frozen whole blood, isolated PBMCs, or DNA extracted from either of those sample types. The CDR1 and CDR2 encoded by the germline V gene are SGHVS and FQNEAQ. The cysteine opens and the phenylalanine closes a CDR3 of 15 amino acids. Only the CDR3 region is kept as DNA, spanning 45 bases read in frame from base 1. V and J are trimmed by 4 bases and 8 bases, and the gene matches miss 13 bases of the junction. Points the paper makes about the study in general: Clinical and demographic metadata were provided uncurated, with the amount varying by source and participant.

The sequenced material came from peripheral blood. Here the chain combines TRBV7-8 and TRBJ1-2; 7 junctional bases match TRBD1. The TCR sequence derives from a man aged 18 to 29 with active or convalescent COVID-19. The bases read TGTGCCAGCAGCTCCTCGGGACAGTCGAGTGAGGGCTACACCTTC. Its translation is CASSSSGQSSEGYTF.